This is a list of T cell receptor beta chains from one sample in a study of T cells after yellow fever vaccination. TCRdb fed the 5' RACE reads into MiXCR, producing one record per CDR3 protein. The table includes some 320,000 distinct CDR3 sequences, approximately 11% detected once. The source was CD4+ T cells sorted from PBMCs, collected 45 days after the yellow fever booster vaccination. Source of these receptors: a man aged 18 to 30 who received the YFV17D yellow fever vaccine. Both conserved end residues are part of each CDR3. D genes are given only for firm matches. Size is stated for part of the rows, as once, few or many counts, or as a class when the clone is expanded.

D	size	V	J	CDR3	DNA
TRBD1	few	TRBV6-2/TRBV6-3	TRBJ2-2	CASSYLRGTGTGELFF	TGTGCCAGCAGTTATCTAAGGGGGACAGGTACCGGGGAGCTGTTTTTT
-	medium-sized	TRBV4-1	TRBJ2-5	CASSPRSSGSGGETQYF	TGCGCCAGCAGCCCCAGATCTTCAGGCAGCGGAGGAGAGACCCAGTACTTC
TRBD2	many	TRBV7-9	TRBJ2-3	CASSHGTSATDTQYF	TGTGCCAGCAGCCACGGGACTAGCGCAACAGATACGCAGTATTTT
TRBD2	many	TRBV12-3/TRBV12-4	TRBJ2-4	CASSFGLAGGGKNIQYF	TGTGCCAGCAGTTTTGGCCTAGCGGGGGGCGGGAAAAACATTCAGTACTTC
TRBD1	-	TRBV11-2	TRBJ2-2	CASSLMGQTTGELFF	TGTGCCAGCAGCTTAATGGGACAGACCACCGGGGAGCTGTTTTTT
TRBD2	-	TRBV9	TRBJ2-1	CASSVGLAGGNEQFF	TGTGCCAGCAGCGTCGGACTAGCGGGCGGCAATGAGCAGTTCTTC
-	-	TRBV20-1	TRBJ2-2	CSARVGWTGELFF	TGCAGTGCTAGAGTAGGATGGACCGGGGAGCTGTTTTTT
-	few	TRBV6-1	TRBJ1-2	CASSEMRVGYGYTF	TGTGCCAGCAGTGAAATGAGGGTTGGCTATGGCTACACCTTC
-	few	TRBV20-1	TRBJ2-1	CSAPTDYNEQFF	TGCAGTGCACCGACAGACTACAATGAGCAGTTCTTC
-	few	TRBV19	TRBJ2-3	CASSIRDNTDTQYF	TGTGCCAGTAGTATACGGGACAACACAGATACGCAGTATTTT
TRBD1	-	TRBV4-2	TRBJ2-6	CASSQGDSSGANVLTF	TGTGCCAGCAGCCAAGGGGACAGCTCTGGGGCCAACGTCCTGACTTTC
-	many	TRBV6-5	TRBJ1-2	CASAHESGYYGYTF	TGTGCCAGCGCCCATGAATCGGGCTACTATGGCTACACCTTC
TRBD1	few	TRBV7-2	TRBJ2-1	CASSSGQGPHNEQFF	TGTGCCAGCAGCTCCGGACAGGGACCCCACAATGAGCAGTTCTTC
TRBD1	-	TRBV10-1	TRBJ2-3	CASSGQGMRRTQYF	TGCGCCAGCAGTGGACAGGGGATGAGAAGAACGCAGTATTTT
-	-	TRBV5-1	TRBJ2-1	CASSETPQGSSYNEQFF	TGCGCCAGCAGCGAGACCCCCCAGGGGAGCTCCTACAATGAGCAGTTCTTC
TRBD1	few	TRBV19	TRBJ1-1	CASSLRQGARNTEAFF	TGTGCCAGTAGTTTAAGACAGGGGGCAAGGAACACTGAAGCTTTCTTT
-	few	TRBV11-2	TRBJ2-3	CASTLEGGASDTQYF	TGTGCCAGCACCTTAGAAGGGGGGGCATCAGATACGCAGTATTTT